This TCR beta chain was sequenced for a study of tumor and adjacent non-tumor tissue in lung cancer. Study summary: The cohort had about twelve adenocarcinoma, a couple of squamous cell and 1 small cell patients. Each sample yielded some 4 million productive TCRbeta reads on average.

This sample's RNA came from whole unsorted tissue. This non-tumor lung sample came from over 3 cm beyond the tumor edge. A modified ARM-PCR protocol with three rounds of nested PCR amplified TCRbeta. TCRdb recomputed calls from the multiplex PCR reads with MiXCR, one row per CDR3 protein. The sample comprises tens of thousands of distinct CDR3 sequences, 65% to 75% of which are singletons, and around a quarter rests with the top ten. About this clonotype itself: This may come from a read error, since a much larger clone is one base off.

The length of the CDR3 is 15 residues. CDR1 and CDR2 (germline): DFQATT, SNEGSKA (reference sequence). This chain connects TRBV20-1 to TRBJ2-3; 7 bases map to TRBD1. Sequencing was carried out using distant non-tumor lung tissue. The sequence derives from a woman in her forties or fifties with non-small cell lung cancer. CDR3 nucleotide sequence: TGCAGTGCTAGAGATCGGACAGGTACCACAGATACGCGGTATTTT. Its protein is CSARDRTGTTDTRYF.